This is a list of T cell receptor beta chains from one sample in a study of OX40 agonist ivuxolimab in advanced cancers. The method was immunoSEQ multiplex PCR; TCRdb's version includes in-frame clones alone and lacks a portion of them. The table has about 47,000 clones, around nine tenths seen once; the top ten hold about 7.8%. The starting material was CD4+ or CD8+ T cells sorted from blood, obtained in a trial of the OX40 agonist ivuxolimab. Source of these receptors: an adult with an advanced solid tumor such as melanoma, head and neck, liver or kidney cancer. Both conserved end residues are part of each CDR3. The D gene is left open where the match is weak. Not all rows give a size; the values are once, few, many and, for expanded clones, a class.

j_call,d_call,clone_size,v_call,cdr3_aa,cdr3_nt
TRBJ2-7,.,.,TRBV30,CAWSFGRNEQYF,TGTGCCTGGAGTTTCGGCAGAAACGAGCAGTACTTC
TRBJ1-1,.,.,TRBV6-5,CASSYGPGVFF,TGTGCCAGCAGTTACGGGCCAGGGGTCTTCTTT
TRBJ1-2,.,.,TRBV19,CATGTYSNYGYTF,TGTGCCACCGGGACATATTCTAACTATGGCTACACCTTC
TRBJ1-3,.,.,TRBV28,CASSLYKNTIYF,TGTGCCAGCAGTTTATACAAAAACACCATATATTTT
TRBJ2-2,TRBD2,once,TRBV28,CASSSPPGLAGGITGELFF,TGTGCCAGCAGTTCCCCGCCGGGACTAGCGGGAGGTATCACCGGGGAGCTGTTTTTT
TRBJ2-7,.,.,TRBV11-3,CASSLEAGSYEQYF,TGTGCCAGCAGCTTAGAGGCAGGTTCCTACGAGCAGTACTTC
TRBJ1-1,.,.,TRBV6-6,CASSYVMNTEAFF,TGTGCCAGCAGTTACGTTATGAACACTGAAGCTTTCTTT
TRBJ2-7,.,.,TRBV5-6,CASSLDSETYEQYF,TGTGCCAGCAGCTTGGACAGTGAAACCTACGAGCAGTACTTC
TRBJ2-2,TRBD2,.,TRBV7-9,CASSPTSGRANTGELFF,TGTGCCAGCAGCCCTACTAGCGGGAGGGCGAACACCGGGGAGCTGTTTTTT
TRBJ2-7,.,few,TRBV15,CATSRDADSYEQYF,TGTGCCACCAGCAGAGATGCGGATTCCTACGAGCAGTACTTC
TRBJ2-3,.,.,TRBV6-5,CASSPVGVGTDTQYF,TGTGCCAGCAGCCCAGTCGGCGTAGGGACAGATACGCAGTATTTT
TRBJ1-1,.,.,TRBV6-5,CASSLQGNTEAFF,TGTGCCAGCAGTTTGCAGGGGAACACTGAAGCTTTCTTT
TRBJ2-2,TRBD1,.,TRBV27,CASSTPQGATDTGELFF,TGTGCCAGCAGTACACCTCAGGGGGCGACGGACACCGGGGAGCTGTTTTTT
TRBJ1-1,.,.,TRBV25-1,CASSEMGRGDTEAFF,TGTGCCAGCAGTGAGATGGGCAGGGGAGACACTGAAGCTTTCTTT
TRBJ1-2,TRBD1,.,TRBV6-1,CASSEFGQGATGYTF,TGTGCCAGCAGTGAGTTTGGTCAGGGGGCGACTGGCTACACCTTC
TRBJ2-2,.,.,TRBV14,CASSQQGRVLFF,TGTGCCAGCAGCCAACAGGGTCGTGTGCTGTTTTTT
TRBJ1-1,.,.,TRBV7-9,CASSLEANTEAFF,TGTGCCAGCAGCTTAGAGGCGAACACTGAAGCTTTCTTT
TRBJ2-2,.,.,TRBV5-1,CASSLDGGDTGELFF,TGCGCCAGCAGCTTGGATGGAGGGGACACCGGGGAGCTGTTTTTT
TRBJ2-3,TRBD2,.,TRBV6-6,CASSGGGLSRTDTQYF,TGTGCCAGCAGCGGGGGGGGGCTAAGCCGCACAGATACGCAGTATTTT
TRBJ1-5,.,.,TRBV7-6,CASSLASGLNQPQHF,TGTGCCAGCAGCTTAGCGTCAGGGCTCAATCAGCCCCAGCATTTT
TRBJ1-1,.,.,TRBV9,CASSSSPIMNTEAFF,TGTGCCAGCAGCTCGAGCCCAATCATGAACACTGAAGCTTTCTTT
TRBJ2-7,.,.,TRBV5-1,CASSDPQGANEQYF,TGCGCCAGCAGCGATCCCCAAGGGGCTAACGAGCAGTACTTC